These 13 T cell receptor beta chains came from one sample sequenced in a study of shared clonotypes between healthy human individuals (dated by TCRdb to the early 2020s). The protocol used for the library was the immunoSEQ multiplex PCR assay. This immuneACCESS table, as held by TCRdb, lists in-frame sequences with V and J called but not all clones. Of the missing ones, under half trace to an unresolved V gene in checked studies; the others have no known cause. The sample table lists about 1.1 million clones, roughly 80% of them with a count of one. 0.89% of the sample lies in the top ten. Material for sequencing was memory CD4+ T cells from PBMCs. The cell subset or site label, as the study defines it: CD45RA-negative fraction. The receptor set was obtained from a man younger than 30 in good health. Some clones in this sample may be carry-over from other donors' samples.

The chain employs TRBV5-8 and TRBJ2-3; 10 bases fit TRBD2. The trim removed 4 bases at V and 5 bases at J, leaving 7 bases unmatched. Germline values: CDR1 SGHTS, CDR2 YDEGEE. The CDR3 totals 15 residues. The CDR3 region is CASSPSGRDGDTQYF. CDR3 DNA: TGTGCCAGCAGCCCTAGCGGGAGAGACGGAGATACGCAGTATTTT.

The chain employs TRBV30 and TRBJ2-7, with TRBD2 identical over 13 bases. The CDR3 runs 14 residues. Unmatched junction bases numbered 2, after V lost 3 bases and J lost 3 bases. Germline V CDR1 and CDR2: GTSNPN, SVGIG (reference sequence). The CDR3 DNA is TGTGCCTGGAGAAGGACTAGCGGGGGCTACGAGCAGTACTTC. Translation: CAWRRTSGGYEQYF.

The chain couples TRBV28 to TRBJ2-3; D perhaps matches TRBD1 (7 bases). CDR1 and CDR2 (germline): MDHEN, SYDVKM. This CDR3 has 15 residues. V lost 5 bases, J lost 6 bases, and 18 bases lay in between. The CDR3 spells CASSMGQGGVDTQYF. The CDR3, as DNA: TGTGCCAGCAGTATGGGCCAGGGGGGTGTTGATACGCAGTATTTT.

This clone has more than one count but fewer than ten. The rearrangement joins TRBV5-4 to TRBJ1-2, with 10 bases aligning to TRBD1. After removal of 0 bases from V and 4 bases from J, the junction contained 9 bases not matched to a gene. There are 17 residues in the CDR3. The germline CDR1 and CDR2 sequences are SGHNT and YYREEE (reference sequence). The CDR3 DNA reads TGTGCCAGCAGCTTGGGGGGATCGGGACAGGGGATCTATGGCTACACCTTC. Residues: CASSLGGSGQGIYGYTF.

The chain links TRBV27 to TRBJ2-4; the match to TRBD2 covers 14 bases. Germline values: CDR1 MNHEY, CDR2 SMNVEV (reference sequence). This CDR3 contains 17 residues. The V segment lost 8 bases and the J segment 0 bases; nucleotides outside the gene matches: 6. Here the CDR3 reads CASGKTSGRVAKNIQYF. CDR3 coding DNA: TGTGCCAGCGGAAAGACTAGCGGGAGGGTAGCCAAAAACATTCAGTACTTC.

The chain is built from TRBV18 and TRBJ2-1, with D possibly matching TRBD1 (6 bases). The V end lost 1 base, the J end lost 4 bases, and 8 bases lay between the germline ends. The CDR3 covers 14 residues. Germline V lookup: CDR1 KGHSH, CDR2 LQKENI. CDR3 nucleotides: TGTGCCAGCTCACCACTGGGACAATACAATGAGCAGTTCTTC. Protein product: CASSPLGQYNEQFF.

The chain uses TRBV6-6 and TRBJ1-1; D call uncertain. Per the germline V gene, CDR1 is MNHNY and CDR2 is SVGAGI (reference sequence). V was pared by 5 bases and J by 4 bases, with 17 bases between. The CDR3 is 15 amino acids. The CDR3 DNA reads TGTGCCAGCAGTGACCAGAGCAGGCTTTCCACTGAAGCTTTCTTT. This translates into CASSDQSRLSTEAFF.

J is TRBJ2-2 and V is TRBV7-3; D may correspond to TRBD1 or TRBD2 (5 bases each). The CDR3 consists of 16 residues. Trimming shortened V by 5 bases and J by 2 bases, and 15 bases separated the two germline ends. Germline V gene data show CDR1 as SGHTA and CDR2 as FQGTGA. CDR3 in DNA: TGTGCCAGCAGCCGCTGGGACGCCCGAAACACCGGGGAGCTGTTTTTT. This translates into CASSRWDARNTGELFF.

This sequence joins TRBV5-4 and TRBJ2-1, with D maybe TRBD2 (6 bases). Trimming removed 0 bases at V and 10 bases at J, with 14 bases between. Germline CDR1 SGHNT, CDR2 YYREEE (reference sequence). This CDR3 region has 14 residues. The CDR3 spells CASSLVGGFEEQFF. The CDR3 nucleotides are TGTGCCAGCAGCTTGGTCGGGGGATTTGAGGAGCAGTTCTTC.

The chain employs TRBV6-5 and TRBJ2-3, with 14 bases fitting TRBD2. Trimming removed 5 bases from V and 8 bases from J; junction bases left unmatched: 6. Looked up from germline, CDR1 is MNHEY and CDR2 is SVGAGI. The CDR3 sequence is 15 residues long. The CDR3, as DNA: TGTGCCAGCAGTACGGGACTAGCGGGAGTGCGTACGCAGTATTTT. It codes for CASSTGLAGVRTQYF.

V and J are TRBV5-4 and TRBJ1-2; 8 nucleotides align to TRBD1. The CDR3 has 14 residues. Unmatched junction bases numbered 4, after V lost 4 bases and J lost 2 bases. Germline loops: CDR1 SGHNT, CDR2 YYREEE (reference sequence). This CDR3 reads CASSPGDRNYGYTF. The CDR3 DNA is TGTGCCAGCAGCCCTGGGGACAGGAACTATGGCTACACCTTC.

The chain has TRBV6-1 and TRBJ2-1; no clear D gene. V lost 6 bases and J lost 4, with 7 bases in between. The CDR3 spans 12 residues. The germline V gene has CDR1 MNHNS and CDR2 SASEGT. Here the CDR3 reads CASRGLYNEQFF. As DNA, the CDR3 is TGTGCCAGCAGAGGCCTATACAATGAGCAGTTCTTC.

V and J are TRBV2 and TRBJ2-7; 7 bases are shared with TRBD2. Germline V gives CDR1 SNHLY, CDR2 FYNNEI. The CDR3 has 15 amino acids. V gave up 7 bases and J gave up 0 bases; unmatched junction bases: 9. The CDR3, as DNA: TGTGCCAGCACCACGGTGGGAGGGGACTCCTACGAGCAGTACTTC. It yields the protein CASTTVGGDSYEQYF.